This is a list of T cell receptor beta chains from one sample in a study of T cell repertoires in cytomegalovirus infection. In TCRdb, the reads were re-called with MiXCR into one record per CDR3 protein. The sample comprises around 750,000 distinct CDR3 sequences, approximately 29% of which are singletons, and around 11% rests with the top ten. Which antigens these TCRs recognize remains unknown. Sequencing was performed on cultured CD8+ T cells from PBMCs, taken from culture after CMV antigen stimulation. The receptor source for this set is a human donor in good health (CMV status not recorded). Some clones in this sample may be carry-over from other donors' samples. Both conserved end residues are part of each CDR3. The D gene is left open where the match is weak. Expanded clones get a size class; other rows say once, few or many, or leave the size out.

15	.	.	TRBV4-2	TRBJ2-1	CASSHPGAGYYEQFF	TGTGCCAGCAGCCATCCTGGGGCAGGGTACTATGAGCAGTTCTTC
16	.	TRBD2	TRBV3-1	TRBJ2-5	CASRQEVAGVQETQYF	TGTGCCAGCAGACAAGAAGTTGCGGGGGTACAAGAGACCCAGTACTTC
13	.	.	TRBV2	TRBJ1-1	CASSRLQNTEAFF	TGTGCCAGCAGTCGATTACAAAACACTGAAGCTTTCTTT
18	many	TRBD2	TRBV20-1	TRBJ2-4	CSARDGTSGYKTQNIQYF	TGCAGTGCTAGAGATGGGACTAGCGGGTATAAAACTCAAAACATTCAGTACTTC
13	few	.	TRBV7-9	TRBJ1-2	CASSQGHLYGYTF	TGTGCCAGCAGCCAGGGACACCTCTATGGCTACACCTTC
15	.	.	TRBV4-1	TRBJ1-1	CASSQEGGRNTEAFF	TGCGCCAGTAGCCAAGAGGGGGGTCGGAACACTGAAGCTTTCTTT
13	few	.	TRBV27	TRBJ1-1	CASSLGPTTEAFF	TGTGCCAGCAGTTTAGGCCCTACAACTGAAGCTTTCTTT
11	.	.	TRBV28	TRBJ2-3	CASSSSRAQYF	TGTGCCAGCAGTTCTAGCCGGGCGCAGTATTTT
20	.	TRBD1	TRBV7-3	TRBJ1-2	CASSVGPKTSQGRFNYGYTF	TGTGCCAGCAGCGTCGGGCCCAAAACCTCACAGGGGAGATTTAACTATGGCTACACCTTC
14	few	.	TRBV4-1	TRBJ1-6	CASSQDLSGAPLHF	TGCGCCAGCAGCCAAGATCTATCGGGGGCACCCCTCCACTTT
14	.	.	TRBV20-1	TRBJ2-5	CSARGRRGGETQYF	TGCAGTGCTAGAGGCCGGAGGGGCGGGGAGACCCAGTACTTC
15	few	.	TRBV6-1	TRBJ2-5	CASRQATGPQETQYF	TGTGCCAGCAGGCAAGCCACAGGGCCTCAAGAGACCCAGTACTTC
15	.	TRBD1	TRBV9	TRBJ2-1	CASSVRDSPYNEQFF	TGTGCCAGCAGCGTCCGGGACAGCCCCTACAATGAGCAGTTCTTC
14	.	.	TRBV18	TRBJ1-2	CASSPGDMAYGYTF	TGTGCCAGCTCACCGGGGGATATGGCCTATGGCTACACCTTC
15	.	.	TRBV5-1	TRBJ2-3	CASSLRFPSTDTQYF	TGCGCCAGCAGCTTGCGGTTTCCAAGCACAGATACGCAGTATTTT
16	few	TRBD2	TRBV7-9	TRBJ2-3	CASRQTSGGDTDTQYF	TGTGCCAGCAGGCAGACTAGCGGGGGTGACACAGATACGCAGTATTTT
13	many	.	TRBV7-6	TRBJ1-1	CASSQDWNTEAFF	TGTGCTAGCAGCCAGGACTGGAACACTGAAGCTTTCTTT
16	many	TRBD2	TRBV7-6	TRBJ2-6	CASSLAGGAGANVLTF	TGTGCCAGCAGTCTCGCGGGGGGGGCTGGGGCCAACGTCCTGACTTTC
14	many	.	TRBV5-6	TRBJ1-2	CASSPPWGPYGYTF	TGTGCCAGCAGCCCACCCTGGGGGCCCTATGGCTACACCTTC
14	.	.	TRBV20-1	TRBJ2-3	CSSLEGEGTDTQYF	TGTAGTTCACTCGAAGGAGAGGGAACAGATACGCAGTATTTT
15	.	.	TRBV19	TRBJ2-1	CASSIGTTPYNEQFF	TGTGCCAGTAGTATCGGGACGACTCCCTACAATGAGCAGTTCTTC
13	few	.	TRBV7-9	TRBJ1-5	CASSFDTSQPQHF	TGTGCCAGCAGCTTTGATACCAGCCAGCCCCAGCATTTT
17	.	TRBD2	TRBV28	TRBJ2-6	CASSRLAVSSGANVLTF	TGTGCCAGCAGCCGACTAGCGGTGAGCTCTGGGGCCAACGTCCTGACTTTC
15	.	.	TRBV5-8	TRBJ1-1	CASSHDRGGGTEAFF	TGTGCCAGCAGCCACGACCGGGGCGGGGGTACTGAAGCTTTCTTT
15	few	.	TRBV19	TRBJ1-5	CASRPPRGSNQPQHF	TGTGCCAGTAGACCCCCCAGGGGTAGCAATCAGCCCCAGCATTTT
15	few	TRBD2	TRBV6-5	TRBJ2-1	CASSILAGGPDEQFF	TGTGCCAGCAGCATCCTAGCGGGGGGGCCGGATGAGCAGTTCTTC
13	few	.	TRBV19	TRBJ2-1	CASSQPYDNEQFF	TGTGCCAGTAGTCAACCATACGACAATGAGCAGTTCTTC
16	many	TRBD2	TRBV12-3/TRBV12-4	TRBJ2-1	CASSPTSGGHYNEQFF	TGTGCCAGCAGTCCGACTAGCGGGGGCCATTACAATGAGCAGTTCTTC
15	few	.	TRBV6-6	TRBJ1-1	CASTKGGSVNTEAFF	TGTGCCAGCACCAAGGGAGGCTCAGTGAACACTGAAGCTTTCTTT
16	many	.	TRBV7-2	TRBJ2-5	CASSLDIRRKQETQYF	TGTGCCAGCAGCTTAGACATTCGGCGTAAACAAGAGACCCAGTACTTC
16	.	TRBD2	TRBV6-5	TRBJ2-1	CASSRLQRGVSDEQFF	TGTGCCAGCAGCCGTCTCCAGCGGGGGGTCTCGGATGAGCAGTTCTTC
13	.	.	TRBV10-3	TRBJ2-2	CAITSPNTGELFF	TGTGCCATCACTTCACCGAACACCGGGGAGCTGTTTTTT